This T cell receptor (beta chain) comes out of a study of T cells in Graves' hyperthyroidism and ophthalmopathy. Broader study findings: Ophthalmopathy was identified by the model a median approximately 6.4 months ahead of onset. Blood also carried most thyroid clonotypes expanded above 0.001.

The study enrolled patients aged 18 to 65 with newly diagnosed hyperthyroidism of under 2 months' duration. Diagnoses used clinical symptoms, serum thyroxine and TRAb, thyroid ultrasound and orbital computed tomography. Amplified regions were TCR beta CDR3 sequences from RNA transcripts. An initial round of RT-PCR targeting the TCR CDR3 relied on the HTBI primer set. TCRdb analysed the multiplex PCR reads with MiXCR anew, one entry per CDR3 protein. There are around 350,000 distinct CDR3 sequences in the sample; approximately 19% occur only once, and about 4% lies in the top ten. Germline V lookup: CDR1 LNHDA, CDR2 SQIVND (reference sequence). Trimming left V 4 bases short and J 2 bases short, with 11 bases between. The CDR3 extends over 14 amino acids. This clonotype has just a few counts. Its antigen remains unknown.

The sequence was obtained from a woman in her late teens or twenties with Graves' hyperthyroidism. The sample comprised blood. The chain links TRBV19 to TRBJ1-2; a possible D gene is TRBD1 (6 bases). The CDR3: CASSTTGRNYGYTF. The CDR3 DNA is TGTGCCAGTAGTACTACAGGGAGAAACTATGGCTACACCTTC. Combining the CDR3 with reference TRBV19 and TRBJ1-2 gives the whole variable domain DGGITQSPKYLFRKEGQNVTLSCEQNLNHDAMYWYRQDPGQGLRLIYYSQIVNDFQKGDIAEGYSVSREKKESFPLTVTSAQKNPTAFYLCASSTTGRNYGYTFGSGTRLTVV.